This TCR beta chain is from a study of cytomegalovirus exposure and HLA in healthy donors. Vbeta (60) and Jbeta (13) primers were used in the PCR. Authors' methods: The count from a later analysis was some 81 million unique TCR beta chains, around 11 million of them shared. Only in-frame clones appear in the TCRdb table, and some are missing; sequencing was by immunoSEQ multiplex PCR. For V, J and clone size, that table is used; D and trimming come from the DNA. Of 150,000 to 250,000 clones in the sample, roughly 79% were seen once. The V and J ends lost 4 bases and 10 bases, in that order; junction bases with no gene match: 10. The CDR3 runs to 15 residues. Looked up from germline, CDR1 is SEHNR and CDR2 is FQNEAQ (reference sequence).

The receptor was isolated from a man between 25 and 39 years old in good health and CMV-seronegative. This sequence joins TRBV7-9 and TRBJ1-6, with 7 bases aligning to TRBD1. Material: PBMCs. CDR3 DNA sequence: TGTGCCAGCAGCTCCCTCGGGACAGCAAGATCACCCCTCCACTTT. Its protein is CASSSLGTARSPLHF.